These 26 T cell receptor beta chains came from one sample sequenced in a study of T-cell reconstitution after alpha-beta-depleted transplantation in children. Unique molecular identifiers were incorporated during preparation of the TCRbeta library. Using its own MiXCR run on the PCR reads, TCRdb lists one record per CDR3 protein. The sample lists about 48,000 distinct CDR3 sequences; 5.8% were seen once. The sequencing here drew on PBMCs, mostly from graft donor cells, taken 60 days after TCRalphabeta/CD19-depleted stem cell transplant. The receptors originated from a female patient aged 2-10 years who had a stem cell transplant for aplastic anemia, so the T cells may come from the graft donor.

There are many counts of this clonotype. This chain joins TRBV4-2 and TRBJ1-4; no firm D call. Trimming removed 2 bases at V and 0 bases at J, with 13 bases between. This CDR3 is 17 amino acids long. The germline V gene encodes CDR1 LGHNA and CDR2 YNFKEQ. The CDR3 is CASSQKTRGATNEKLFF. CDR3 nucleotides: TGTGCCAGCAGCCAAAAGACCCGAGGTGCAACTAATGAAAAACTGTTTTTT.

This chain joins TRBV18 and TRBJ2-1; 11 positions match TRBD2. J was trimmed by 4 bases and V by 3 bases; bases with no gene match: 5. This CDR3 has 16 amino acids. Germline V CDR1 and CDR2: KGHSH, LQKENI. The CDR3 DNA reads TGTGCCAGCTCACCTCCGGGACTAGCGGCGTACAATGAGCAGTTCTTC. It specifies CASSPPGLAAYNEQFF.

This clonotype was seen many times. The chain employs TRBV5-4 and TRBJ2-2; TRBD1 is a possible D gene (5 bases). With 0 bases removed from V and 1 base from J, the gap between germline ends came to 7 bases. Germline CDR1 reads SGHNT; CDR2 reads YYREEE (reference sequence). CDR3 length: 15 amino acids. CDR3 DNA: TGTGCCAGCAGCTTGGGCGGACAGAACACCGGGGAGCTGTTTTTT. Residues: CASSLGGQNTGELFF.

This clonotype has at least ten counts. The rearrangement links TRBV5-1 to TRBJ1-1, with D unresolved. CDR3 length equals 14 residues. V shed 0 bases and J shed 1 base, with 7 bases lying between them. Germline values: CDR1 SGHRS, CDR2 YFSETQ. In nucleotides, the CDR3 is TGCGCCAGCAGCTTGGTAGGGCGGAACACTGAAGCTTTCTTT. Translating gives CASSLVGRNTEAFF.

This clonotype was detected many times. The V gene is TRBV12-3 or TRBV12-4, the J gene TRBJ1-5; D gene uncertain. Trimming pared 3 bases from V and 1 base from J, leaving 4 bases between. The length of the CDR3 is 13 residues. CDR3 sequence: CASSFESNQPQHF. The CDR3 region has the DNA TGTGCCAGCAGTTTCGAAAGCAATCAGCCCCAGCATTTT.

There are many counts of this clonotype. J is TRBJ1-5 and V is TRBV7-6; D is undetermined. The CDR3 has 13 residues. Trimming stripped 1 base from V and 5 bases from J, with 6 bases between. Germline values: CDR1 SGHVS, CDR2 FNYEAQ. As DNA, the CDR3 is TGTGCCAGCAGCTTAGTACACGATCAGCCCCAGCATTTT. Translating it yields CASSLVHDQPQHF.

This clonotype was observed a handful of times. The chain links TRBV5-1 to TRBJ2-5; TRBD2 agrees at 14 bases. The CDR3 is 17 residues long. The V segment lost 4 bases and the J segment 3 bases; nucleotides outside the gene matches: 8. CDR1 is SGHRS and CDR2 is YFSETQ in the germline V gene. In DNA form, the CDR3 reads TGCGCCAGCAGCCCCGGACTAGCGGGGGGTCTCAAAGAGACCCAGTACTTC. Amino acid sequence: CASSPGLAGGLKETQYF.

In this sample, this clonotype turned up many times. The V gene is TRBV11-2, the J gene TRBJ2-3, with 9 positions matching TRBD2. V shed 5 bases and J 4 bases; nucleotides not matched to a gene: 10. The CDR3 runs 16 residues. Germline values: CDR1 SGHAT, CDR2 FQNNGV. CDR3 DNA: TGTGCCAGCAGCGCCCACGGCGGGGGGGGCGCAGATACGCAGTATTTT. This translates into CASSAHGGGGADTQYF.

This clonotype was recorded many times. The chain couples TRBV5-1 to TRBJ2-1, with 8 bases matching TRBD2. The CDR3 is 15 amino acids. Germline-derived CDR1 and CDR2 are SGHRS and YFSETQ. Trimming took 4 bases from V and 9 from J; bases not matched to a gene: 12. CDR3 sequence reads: CASSPGAGGGSEQFF. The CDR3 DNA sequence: TGCGCCAGCAGCCCGGGGGCGGGAGGAGGGAGTGAGCAGTTCTTC.

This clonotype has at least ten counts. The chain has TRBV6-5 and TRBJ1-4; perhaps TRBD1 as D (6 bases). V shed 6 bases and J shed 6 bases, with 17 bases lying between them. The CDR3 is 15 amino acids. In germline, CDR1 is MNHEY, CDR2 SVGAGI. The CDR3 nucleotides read TGTGCCAGCAGCCCCAGGGACATCTTGTATGAAAAACTGTTTTTT. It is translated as CASSPRDILYEKLFF.

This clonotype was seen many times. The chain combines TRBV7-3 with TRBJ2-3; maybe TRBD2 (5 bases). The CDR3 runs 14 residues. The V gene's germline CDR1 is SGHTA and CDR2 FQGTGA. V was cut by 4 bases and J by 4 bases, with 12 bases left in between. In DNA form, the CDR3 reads TGTGCCAGCAGCTCCCTTCGGACTCCAGATACGCAGTATTTT. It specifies CASSSLRTPDTQYF.

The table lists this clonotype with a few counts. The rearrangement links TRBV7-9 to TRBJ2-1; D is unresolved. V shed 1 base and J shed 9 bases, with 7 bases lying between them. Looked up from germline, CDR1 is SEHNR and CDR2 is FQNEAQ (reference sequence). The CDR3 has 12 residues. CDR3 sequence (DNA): TGTGCCAGCAGCTTAGTTTGGAGTGAGCAGTTCTTC. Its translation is CASSLVWSEQFF.

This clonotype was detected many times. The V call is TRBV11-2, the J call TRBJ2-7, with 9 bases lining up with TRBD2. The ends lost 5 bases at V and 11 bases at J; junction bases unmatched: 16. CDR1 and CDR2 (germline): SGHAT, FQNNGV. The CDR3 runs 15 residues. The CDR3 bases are TGTGCCAGCAGCCTCACACCTAGCGGGGAGAACTTAAAGTACTTC. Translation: CASSLTPSGENLKYF.

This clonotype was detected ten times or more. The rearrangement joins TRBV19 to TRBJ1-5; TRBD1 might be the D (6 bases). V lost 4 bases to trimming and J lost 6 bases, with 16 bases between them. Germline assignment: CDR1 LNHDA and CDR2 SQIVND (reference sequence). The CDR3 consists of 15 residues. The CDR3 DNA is TGTGCCAGTAGTACTACAGGGACATGGAGTCAGCCCCAGCATTTT. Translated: CASSTTGTWSQPQHF.

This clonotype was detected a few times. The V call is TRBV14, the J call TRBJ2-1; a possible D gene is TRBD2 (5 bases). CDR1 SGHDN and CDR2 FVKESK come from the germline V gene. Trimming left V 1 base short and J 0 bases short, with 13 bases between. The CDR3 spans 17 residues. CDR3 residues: CASSQGVAGNSYNEQFF. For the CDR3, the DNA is TGTGCCAGCAGCCAAGGGGTCGCGGGTAACTCCTACAATGAGCAGTTCTTC.

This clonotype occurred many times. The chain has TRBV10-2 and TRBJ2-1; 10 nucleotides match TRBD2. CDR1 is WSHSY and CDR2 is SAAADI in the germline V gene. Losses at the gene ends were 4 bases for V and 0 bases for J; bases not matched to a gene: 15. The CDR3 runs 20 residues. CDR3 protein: CASSGSGGLAGVSSYNEQFF. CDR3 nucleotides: TGCGCCAGCAGTGGATCTGGGGGCCTAGCGGGGGTGAGCTCCTACAATGAGCAGTTCTTC.

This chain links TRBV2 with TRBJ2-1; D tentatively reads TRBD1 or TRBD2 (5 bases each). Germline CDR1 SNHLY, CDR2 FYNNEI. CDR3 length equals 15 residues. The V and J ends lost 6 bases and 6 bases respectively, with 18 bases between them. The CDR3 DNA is TGTGCCAGCAGCTCAGACGGGGTGGGGACCAATGAGCAGTTCTTC. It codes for CASSSDGVGTNEQFF.

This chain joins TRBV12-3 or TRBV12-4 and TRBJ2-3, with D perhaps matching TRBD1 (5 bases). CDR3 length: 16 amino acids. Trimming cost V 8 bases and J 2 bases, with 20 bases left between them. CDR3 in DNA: TGTGCCAGCTCCCCCACCAGAAGGACAAACACAGATACGCAGTATTTT. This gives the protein CASSPTRRTNTDTQYF.

Here the CDR3 DNA reads TGTGCCAGCAGTGAAAGGGAGGGCACTGAAGCTTTCTTT. Encoded protein: CASSEREGTEAFF. The chain carries TRBV25-1 and TRBJ1-1, with D unclear. The V gene's germline CDR1 is MGHDK and CDR2 SYGVNS. CDR3 length: 13 amino acids. The V end lost 2 bases, the J end lost 4 bases, and 8 bases lay between the germline ends.

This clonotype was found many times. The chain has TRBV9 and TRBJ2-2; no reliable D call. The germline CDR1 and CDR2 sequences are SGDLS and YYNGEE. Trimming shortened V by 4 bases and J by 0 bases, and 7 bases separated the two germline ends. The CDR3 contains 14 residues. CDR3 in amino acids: CASSTRSNTGELFF. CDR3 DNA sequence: TGTGCCAGCAGCACCCGTTCGAACACCGGGGAGCTGTTTTTT. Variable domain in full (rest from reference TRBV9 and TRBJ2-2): DSGVTQTPKHLITATGQRVTLRCSPRSGDLSVYWYQQSLDQGLQFLIQYYNGEERAKGNILERFSAQQFPDLHSELNLSSLELGDSALYFCASSTRSNTGELFFGEGSRLTVL.

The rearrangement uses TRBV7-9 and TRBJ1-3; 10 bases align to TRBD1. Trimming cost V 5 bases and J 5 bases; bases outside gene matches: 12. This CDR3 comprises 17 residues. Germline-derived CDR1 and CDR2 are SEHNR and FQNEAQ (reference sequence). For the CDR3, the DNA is TGTGCCAGCAGCCCTTCAACGGGACAGGGGCTCCGAAACACCATATATTTT. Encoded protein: CASSPSTGQGLRNTIYF.

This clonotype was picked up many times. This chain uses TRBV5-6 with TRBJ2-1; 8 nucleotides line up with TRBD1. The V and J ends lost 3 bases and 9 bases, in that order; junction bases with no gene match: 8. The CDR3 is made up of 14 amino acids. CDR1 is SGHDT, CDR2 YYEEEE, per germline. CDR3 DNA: TGTGCCAGCAGCTATTTAACAGGGGGTGGTGAGCAGTTCTTC. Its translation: CASSYLTGGGEQFF.

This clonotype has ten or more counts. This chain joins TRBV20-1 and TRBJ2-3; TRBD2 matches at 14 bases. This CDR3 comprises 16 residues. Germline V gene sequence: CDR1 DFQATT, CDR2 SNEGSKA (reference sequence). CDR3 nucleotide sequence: TGCAGCGAGAAGACTAGCGGGAGGGGTAGCACAGATACGCAGTATTTT. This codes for CSEKTSGRGSTDTQYF.

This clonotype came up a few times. CDR3 coding DNA: TGTGCCAGCAGTCCCTTGGGACAGGGGGTTGAAAAACTGTTTTTT. It translates to CASSPLGQGVEKLFF. This chain links TRBV25-1 with TRBJ1-4, with TRBD1 identical over 11 bases. Germline-derived CDR1 and CDR2 are MGHDK and SYGVNS. Trimming at V came to 5 bases and at J to 7 bases, leaving 6 bases not matched to a gene. CDR3 length: 15 amino acids.

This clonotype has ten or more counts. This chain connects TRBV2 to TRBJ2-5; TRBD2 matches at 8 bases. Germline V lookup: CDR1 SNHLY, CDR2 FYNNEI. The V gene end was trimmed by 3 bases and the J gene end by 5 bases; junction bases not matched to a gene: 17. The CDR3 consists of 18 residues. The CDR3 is CASSETIAGSKKEETQYF. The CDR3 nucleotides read TGTGCCAGCAGTGAGACGATAGCGGGGTCCAAAAAGGAGGAGACCCAGTACTTC. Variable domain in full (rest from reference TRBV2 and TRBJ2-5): EPEVTQTPSHQVTQMGQEVILRCVPISNHLYFYWYRQILGQKVEFLVSFYNNEISEKSEIFDDQFSVERPDGSNFTLKIRSTKLEDSAMYFCASSETIAGSKKEETQYFGPGTRLLVL.

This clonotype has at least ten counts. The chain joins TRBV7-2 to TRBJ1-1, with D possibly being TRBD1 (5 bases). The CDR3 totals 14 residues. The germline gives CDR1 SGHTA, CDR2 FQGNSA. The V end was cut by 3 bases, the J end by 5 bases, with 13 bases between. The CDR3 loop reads CASSFGGGRTEAFF. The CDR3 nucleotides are TGTGCCAGCAGCTTTGGCGGGGGGAGGACTGAAGCTTTCTTT.